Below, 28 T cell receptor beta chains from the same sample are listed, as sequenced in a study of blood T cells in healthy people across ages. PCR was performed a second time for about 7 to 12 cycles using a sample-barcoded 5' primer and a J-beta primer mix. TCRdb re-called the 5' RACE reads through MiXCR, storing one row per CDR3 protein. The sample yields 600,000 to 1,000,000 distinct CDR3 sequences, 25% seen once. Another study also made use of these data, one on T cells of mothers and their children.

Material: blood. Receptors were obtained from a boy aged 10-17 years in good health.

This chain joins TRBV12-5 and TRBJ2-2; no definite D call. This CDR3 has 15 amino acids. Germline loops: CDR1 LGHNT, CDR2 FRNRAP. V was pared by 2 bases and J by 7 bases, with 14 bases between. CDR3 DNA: TGTGCTAGTGGTTTGATCTCAATGGTGGGCGGGGAGCTGTTTTTT. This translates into CASGLISMVGGELFF.

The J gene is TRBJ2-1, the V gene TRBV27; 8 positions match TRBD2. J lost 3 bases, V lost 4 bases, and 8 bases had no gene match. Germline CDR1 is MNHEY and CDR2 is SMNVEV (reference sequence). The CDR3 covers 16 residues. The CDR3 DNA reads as TGTGCCAGCAGTTCCCGGGGGGGAAGGGGCTACAATGAGCAGTTCTTC. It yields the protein CASSSRGGRGYNEQFF.

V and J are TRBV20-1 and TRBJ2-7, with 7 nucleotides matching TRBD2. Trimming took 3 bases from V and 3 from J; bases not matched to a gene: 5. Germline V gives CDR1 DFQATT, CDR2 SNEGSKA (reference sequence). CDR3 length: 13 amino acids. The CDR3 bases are TGCAGTGCTAGTGGTGGACTAGTCTACGAGCAGTACTTC. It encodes CSASGGLVYEQYF.

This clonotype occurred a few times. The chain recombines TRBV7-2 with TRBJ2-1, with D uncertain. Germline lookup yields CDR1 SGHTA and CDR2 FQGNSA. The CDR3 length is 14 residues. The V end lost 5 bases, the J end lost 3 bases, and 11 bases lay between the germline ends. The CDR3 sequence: CASSPHSYYNEQFF. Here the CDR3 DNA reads TGTGCCAGCAGCCCCCATTCGTACTACAATGAGCAGTTCTTC.

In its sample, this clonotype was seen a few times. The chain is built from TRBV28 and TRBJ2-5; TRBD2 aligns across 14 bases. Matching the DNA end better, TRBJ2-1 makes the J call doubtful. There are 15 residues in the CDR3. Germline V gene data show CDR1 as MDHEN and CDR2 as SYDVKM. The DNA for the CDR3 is TGTGCCAGCCTCTACGGACTAGCGGGAGGAGGTGAGCAGTTCTTC. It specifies CASLYGLAGGGEQFF.

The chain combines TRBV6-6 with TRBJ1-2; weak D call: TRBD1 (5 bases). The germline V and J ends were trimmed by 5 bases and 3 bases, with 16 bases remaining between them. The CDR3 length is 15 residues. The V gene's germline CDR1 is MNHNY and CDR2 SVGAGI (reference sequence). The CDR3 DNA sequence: TGTGCCAGCAGTCCATCCAGGGAGTTGGACTATGGCTACACCTTC. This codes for CASSPSRELDYGYTF.

CDR3 loop: CASSEYDRGILGYEQYF. Written as DNA, the CDR3 is TGTGCCAGCAGTGAATACGACAGGGGAATTCTTGGCTACGAGCAGTACTTC. The rearrangement uses TRBV6-1 and TRBJ2-5; 8 nucleotides line up with TRBD1. The J call is uncertain, as TRBJ2-7 better fits the DNA end. Germline V CDR1 and CDR2: MNHNS, SASEGT. The CDR3 has 17 amino acids.

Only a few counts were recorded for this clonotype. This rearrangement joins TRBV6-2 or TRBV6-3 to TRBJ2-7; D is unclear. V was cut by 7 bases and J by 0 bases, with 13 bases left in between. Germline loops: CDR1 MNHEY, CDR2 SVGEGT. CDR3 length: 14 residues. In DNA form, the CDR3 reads TGTGCCAGCAATCTCTCCGGGCCCTCCTACGAGCAGTACTTC. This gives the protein CASNLSGPSYEQYF.

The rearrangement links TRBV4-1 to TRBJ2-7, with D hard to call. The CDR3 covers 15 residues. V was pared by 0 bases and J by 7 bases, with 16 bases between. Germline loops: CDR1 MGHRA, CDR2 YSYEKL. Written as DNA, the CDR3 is TGCGCCAGCAGCCAAGAAAACCGTAGTATGAAGGAGCAGTACTTC. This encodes CASSQENRSMKEQYF.

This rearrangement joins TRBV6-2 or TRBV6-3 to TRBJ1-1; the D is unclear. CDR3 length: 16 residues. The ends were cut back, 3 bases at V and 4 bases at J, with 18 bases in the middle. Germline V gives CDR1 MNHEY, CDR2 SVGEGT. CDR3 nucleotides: TGTGCCAGCAGTTATCTTTCCACCCGCGTGGTCACTGAAGCTTTCTTT. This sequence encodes CASSYLSTRVVTEAFF.

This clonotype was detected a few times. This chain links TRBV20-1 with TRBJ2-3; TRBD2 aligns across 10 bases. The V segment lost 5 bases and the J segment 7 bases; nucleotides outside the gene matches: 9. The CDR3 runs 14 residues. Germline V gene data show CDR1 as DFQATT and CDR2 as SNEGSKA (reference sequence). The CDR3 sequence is CSAEEREGLHTQYF. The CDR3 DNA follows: TGCAGTGCTGAAGAGCGGGAGGGCCTACATACGCAGTATTTT.

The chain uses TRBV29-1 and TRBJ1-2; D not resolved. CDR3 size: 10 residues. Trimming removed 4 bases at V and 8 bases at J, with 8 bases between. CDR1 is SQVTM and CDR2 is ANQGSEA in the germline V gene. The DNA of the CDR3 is TGCAGCGTTGGGGCTGTAGGCTACACCTTC. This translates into CSVGAVGYTF.

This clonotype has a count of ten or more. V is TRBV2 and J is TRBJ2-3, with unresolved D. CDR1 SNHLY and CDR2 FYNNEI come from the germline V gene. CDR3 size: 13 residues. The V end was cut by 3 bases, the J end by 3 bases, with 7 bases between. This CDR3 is CASSEATTDTQYF. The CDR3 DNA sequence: TGTGCCAGCAGTGAGGCAACGACAGATACGCAGTATTTT.

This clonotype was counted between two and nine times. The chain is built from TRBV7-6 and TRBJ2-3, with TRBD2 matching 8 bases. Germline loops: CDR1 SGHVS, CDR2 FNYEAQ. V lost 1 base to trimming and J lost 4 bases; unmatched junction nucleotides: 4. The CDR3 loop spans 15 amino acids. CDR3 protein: CASSLVGGGSDTQYF. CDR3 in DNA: TGTGCCAGCAGCTTAGTTGGCGGGGGGTCAGATACGCAGTATTTT.

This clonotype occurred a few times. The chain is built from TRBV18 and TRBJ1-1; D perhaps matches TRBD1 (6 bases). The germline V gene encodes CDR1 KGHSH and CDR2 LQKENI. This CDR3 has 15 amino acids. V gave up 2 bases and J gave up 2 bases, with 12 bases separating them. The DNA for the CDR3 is TGTGCCAGCTCACCATTATCAGGGGCCAACACTGAAGCTTTCTTT. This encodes CASSPLSGANTEAFF.

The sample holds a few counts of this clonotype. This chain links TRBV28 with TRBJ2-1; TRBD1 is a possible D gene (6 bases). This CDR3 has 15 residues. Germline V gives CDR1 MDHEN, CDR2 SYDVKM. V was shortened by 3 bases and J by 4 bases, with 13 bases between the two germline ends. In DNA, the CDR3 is TGTGCCAGCAGTTTGATTGACAGGCGTTACAATGAGCAGTTCTTC. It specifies CASSLIDRRYNEQFF. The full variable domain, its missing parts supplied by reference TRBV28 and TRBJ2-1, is DVKVTQSSRYLVKRTGEKVFLECVQDMDHENMFWYRQDPGLGLRLIYFSYDVKMKEKGDIPEGYSVSREKKERFSLILESASTNQTSMYLCASSLIDRRYNEQFFGPGTRLTVL.

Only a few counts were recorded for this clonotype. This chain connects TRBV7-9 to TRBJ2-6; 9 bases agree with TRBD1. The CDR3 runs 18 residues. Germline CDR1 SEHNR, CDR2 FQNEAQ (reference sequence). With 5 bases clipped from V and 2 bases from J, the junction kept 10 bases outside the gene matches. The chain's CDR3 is CASSTEGGQGTGANVLTF. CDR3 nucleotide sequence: TGTGCCAGCAGCACCGAGGGTGGACAGGGGACTGGGGCCAACGTCCTGACTTTC.

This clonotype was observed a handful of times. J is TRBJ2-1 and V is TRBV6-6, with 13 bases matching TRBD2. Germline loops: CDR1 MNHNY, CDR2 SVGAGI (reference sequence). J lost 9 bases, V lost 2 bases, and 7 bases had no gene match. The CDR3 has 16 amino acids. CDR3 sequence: CASSYPGTSGIPEQFF. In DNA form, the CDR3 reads TGTGCCAGCAGTTACCCCGGGACTAGCGGGATTCCTGAGCAGTTCTTC.

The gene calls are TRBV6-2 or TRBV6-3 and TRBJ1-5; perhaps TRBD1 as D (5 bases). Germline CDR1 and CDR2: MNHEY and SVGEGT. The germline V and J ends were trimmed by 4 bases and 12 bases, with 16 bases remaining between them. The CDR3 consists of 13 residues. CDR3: CASSSGTLWLQHF. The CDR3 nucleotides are TGTGCCAGCAGTTCCGGGACTTTATGGCTCCAGCATTTT.

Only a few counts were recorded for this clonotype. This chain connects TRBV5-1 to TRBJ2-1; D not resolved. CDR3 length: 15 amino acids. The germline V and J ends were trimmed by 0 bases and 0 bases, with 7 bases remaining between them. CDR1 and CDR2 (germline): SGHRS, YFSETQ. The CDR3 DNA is TGCGCCAGCAGCTTGGGGTGGAGCTCCTACAATGAGCAGTTCTTC. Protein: CASSLGWSSYNEQFF.

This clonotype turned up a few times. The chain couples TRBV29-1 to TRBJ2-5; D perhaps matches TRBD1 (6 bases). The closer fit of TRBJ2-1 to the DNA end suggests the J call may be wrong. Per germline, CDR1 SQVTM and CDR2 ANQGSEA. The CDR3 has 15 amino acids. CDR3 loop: CSVEKARTEYNEQFF. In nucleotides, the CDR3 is TGCAGCGTTGAGAAGGCCCGGACAGAGTACAATGAGCAGTTCTTC.

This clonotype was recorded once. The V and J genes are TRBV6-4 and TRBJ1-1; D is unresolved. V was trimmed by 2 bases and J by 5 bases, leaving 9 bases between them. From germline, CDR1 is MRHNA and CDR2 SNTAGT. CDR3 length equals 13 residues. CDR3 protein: CASSDGVRTEAFF. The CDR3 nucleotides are TGTGCCAGCAGTGACGGAGTGAGGACTGAAGCTTTCTTT.

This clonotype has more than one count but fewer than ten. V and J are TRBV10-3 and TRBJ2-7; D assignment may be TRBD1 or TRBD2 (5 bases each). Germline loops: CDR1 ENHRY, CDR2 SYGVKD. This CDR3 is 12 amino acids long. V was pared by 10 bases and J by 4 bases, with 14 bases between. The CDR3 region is CATGRTLYEQYF. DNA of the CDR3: TGTGCCACGGGACGGACCTTATACGAGCAGTACTTC.

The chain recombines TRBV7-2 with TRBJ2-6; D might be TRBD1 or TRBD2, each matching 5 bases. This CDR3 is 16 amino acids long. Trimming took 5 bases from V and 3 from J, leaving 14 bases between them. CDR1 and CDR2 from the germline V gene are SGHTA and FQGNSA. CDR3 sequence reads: CASSPPGAVGANVLTF. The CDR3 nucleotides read TGTGCCAGCAGCCCCCCCGGGGCGGTTGGGGCCAACGTCCTGACTTTC.

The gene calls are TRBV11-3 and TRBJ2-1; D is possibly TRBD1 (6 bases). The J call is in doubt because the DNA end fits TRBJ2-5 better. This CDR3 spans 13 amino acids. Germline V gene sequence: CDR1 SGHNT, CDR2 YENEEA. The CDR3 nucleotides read TGTGCCAGCAGCTTATACAGGGAAGAGACCCAGTACTTC. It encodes CASSLYREETQYF.

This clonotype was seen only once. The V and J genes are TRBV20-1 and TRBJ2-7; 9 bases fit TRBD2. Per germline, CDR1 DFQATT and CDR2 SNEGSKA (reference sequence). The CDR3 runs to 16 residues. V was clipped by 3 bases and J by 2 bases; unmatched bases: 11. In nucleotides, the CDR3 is TGCAGTGCTAGGGATCCCAGAGGCGGGGGGGCCTACGAGCAGTACTTC. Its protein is CSARDPRGGGAYEQYF.

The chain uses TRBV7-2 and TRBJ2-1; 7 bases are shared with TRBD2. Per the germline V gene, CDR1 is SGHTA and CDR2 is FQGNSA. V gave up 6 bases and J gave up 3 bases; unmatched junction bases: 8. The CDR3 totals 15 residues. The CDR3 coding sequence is TGTGCCAGCAGTGAACCGGGACTACTCTACAATGAGCAGTTCTTC. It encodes CASSEPGLLYNEQFF.

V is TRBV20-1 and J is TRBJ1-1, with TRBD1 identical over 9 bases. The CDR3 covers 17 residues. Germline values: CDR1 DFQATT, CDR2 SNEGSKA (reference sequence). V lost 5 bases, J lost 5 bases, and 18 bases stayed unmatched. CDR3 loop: CSAASGTGFWLGTEAFF. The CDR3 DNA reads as TGCAGTGCTGCATCCGGGACAGGGTTTTGGCTGGGTACTGAAGCTTTCTTT.